This T cell receptor beta chain was sequenced during a study of blood T cell repertoires in COVID-19. Study information: Spain, Italy and the United States supplied samples that represented acute and convalescent COVID-19. From T cells, B-cell-depleted T cells, or PBMCs came the material, which was cDNA or gDNA.

As processed by the authors: Amplification from reference gene primers served as the basis for estimated nucleated cell counts. Assay used: immunoSEQ multiplex PCR; TCRdb lists only in-frame clones, some missing. The V and J calls and clone size come from that table; D and trimming were worked out from the DNA. This repertoire shows 100,000 to 150,000 clones, roughly 69% found once; its top ten account for 2.2%. There are 14 residues in the CDR3. Germline-derived CDR1 and CDR2 are MDHEN and SYDVKM. V dropped 5 bases and J dropped 9 bases, with 18 bases sitting between them. The material sequenced was peripheral blood. This chain links TRBV28 with TRBJ2-3, with D perhaps TRBD2 (7 bases). The sequence derives from a woman between 70 and 85 years old with acute or convalescent COVID-19. The CDR3 loop reads CASSPSSGGRTQYF. CDR3 nucleotide sequence: TGTGCCAGCAGTCCATCTTCGGGGGGCCGGACGCAGTATTTT.